These T cell receptor beta chains were read from a single sample in a study of T cells expressing NK-cell markers. TCRdb re-called the 5' RACE reads, yielding one record per CDR3 amino acid sequence without DNA. Listed are approximately 380,000 distinct CDR3 sequences; roughly 5.2% falls within the top ten. Sequencing was performed on blood T cells: a sorted CD56 or NKG2C T cell subset, CD4+ or CD8+ T cells, or bulk PBMC T cells (not recorded which). The receptors come from a man aged 18-70 years in good health. The CDR3 runs from the conserved cysteine through the conserved F or W.

TRBV20-1	TRBJ2-4	14	CSARPHGQGNIQYF
TRBV5-1	TRBJ2-3	15	CASRATGGPTDTQYF
TRBV7-2	TRBJ2-3	16	CASSISGGGRTDTQYF
TRBV20-1	TRBJ2-3	16	CSARDALRVVTDTQYF
TRBV7-2	TRBJ1-5	13	CASRLGRNQPQHF
TRBV5-1	TRBJ2-6	18	CASSYQGQGLSGANVLTF
TRBV6-1	TRBJ2-1	16	CASSVTGTTSYNEQFF
TRBV4-1	TRBJ1-2	15	CASSQRDRGVYGYTF
TRBV6-5	TRBJ1-2	14	CASSYTRGGDGYTF
TRBV6-1	TRBJ1-6	13	CASSPSGVSPLHF
TRBV6-5	TRBJ2-3	15	CASKFGGGKADTQYF
TRBV7-2	TRBJ2-5	14	CASRGKRAQETQYF
TRBV12-3/TRBV12-4	TRBJ1-1	14	CASSPDGKNTEAFF
TRBV20-1	TRBJ1-6	15	CSAGTGATGRSPLHF
TRBV2	TRBJ2-3	14	CASRRTGSSDTQYF
TRBV6-5	TRBJ1-1	15	CASSYLSGARMEAFF
TRBV5-1	TRBJ1-2	13	CASRQGQGNGYTF
TRBV6-1	TRBJ2-5	18	CASSGASVAGGIQETQYF
TRBV2	TRBJ2-6	18	CASSLVAGGSSGANVLTF
TRBV7-8	TRBJ2-1	14	CASSGTNSYNEQFF
TRBV20-1	TRBJ1-6	15	CSAGTGSGRNSPLHF
TRBV5-5	TRBJ2-7	14	CASSPSGVLGEQYF
TRBV6-5	TRBJ1-2	15	CASRYPGQGFNGYTF
TRBV5-5	TRBJ2-1	16	CASRRAGQGADNEQFF
TRBV5-1	TRBJ1-2	16	CASSPGGVRSNYGYTF
TRBV20-1	TRBJ1-2	12	CSANQGAYGYTF
TRBV5-1	TRBJ1-1	15	CASSLGSVSGTEAFF
TRBV12-3/TRBV12-4	TRBJ1-2	13	CASSLAGARGYTF
TRBV10-3	TRBJ2-5	15	CAISESGTGKKTQYF
TRBV6-6	TRBJ1-2	12	CASSGGTGGYTF
TRBV3-1	TRBJ1-5	16	CASSQFSGTANQPQHF
TRBV7-9	TRBJ2-1	14	CASSSLGDNNEQFF
TRBV5-1	TRBJ2-7	17	CASSLEPNRGNSYEQYF
TRBV12-3/TRBV12-4	TRBJ2-7	12	CASSFADRGEYF
TRBV9	TRBJ2-1	18	CASSPGTASGSSYNEQFF
TRBV18	TRBJ2-7	15	CASSPDSNLSGEQYF
TRBV7-6	TRBJ2-1	15	CASSHRQGYNNEQFF
TRBV12-3/TRBV12-4	TRBJ2-1	16	CASSPTRTSGGNEQFF
TRBV28	TRBJ1-1	15	CASSLLGTGGTEAFF
TRBV6-2/TRBV6-3	TRBJ2-1	18	CASSYLGLAGSSYNEQFF
TRBV25-1	TRBJ1-6	15	CASSESRGHNSPLHF
TRBV6-1	TRBJ1-2	14	CASNPGQGLMGYTF
TRBV12-5	TRBJ2-5	14	CASGLSGTGETQYF
TRBV5-1	TRBJ2-7	13	CASRDRPFYEQYF
TRBV5-1	TRBJ1-1	16	CASSFGDRGLRTEAFF
TRBV4-1	TRBJ2-1	18	CASSPLGTSGGMRDEQFF
TRBV12-3/TRBV12-4	TRBJ2-5	15	CASSLGDRDGETQYF
TRBV20-1	TRBJ2-4	18	CSAPLGLAGGLAKNIQYF
TRBV29-1	TRBJ2-7	16	CSVERRGTGGSYEQYF
TRBV7-8	TRBJ2-2	15	CASSSSRDPGGELFF
TRBV7-9	TRBJ2-5	16	CASSSTGTGLKETQYF
TRBV2	TRBJ2-7	14	CASSRQGLRDEQYF
TRBV27	TRBJ2-1	15	CASSKRLAGVDEQFF
TRBV4-1	TRBJ1-4	16	CASSPGLDSTNEKLFF
TRBV28	TRBJ2-5	15	CASSLSGDPLETQYF
TRBV20-1	TRBJ1-1	15	CSARPLMGGAAEAFF
TRBV6-1	TRBJ2-1	15	CASRPRDRGGNEQFF
TRBV27	TRBJ1-5	15	CASGPQTGVRQPQHF
TRBV20-1	TRBJ2-7	12	CSAAGGGSEQYF
TRBV28	TRBJ2-3	14	CASSHPGRTDTQYF